This T cell receptor (beta chain) was sequenced during a study of T cells in Graves' hyperthyroidism and ophthalmopathy. Stable Graves' hyperthyroidism meant no ophthalmopathy progression within 18 months. Fresh peripheral blood, 8 to 10 ml, was the source of the PBMCs. Regions amplified from RNA transcripts were the TCR beta CDR3 regions. First-round RT-PCR of the TCR CDR3 relied on the HTBI primer set. TCRdb passed the multiplex PCR reads through MiXCR, listing each CDR3 protein once. The data hold about 560,000 distinct CDR3 sequences, with more than 15% observed a single time. CDR3 length: 15 amino acids. Trimming pared 6 bases from V and 0 bases from J, leaving 14 bases between. Germline-derived CDR1 and CDR2 are ENHRY and SYGVKD.

Source material: blood. This receptor was obtained from a woman in her 30s with Graves' hyperthyroidism. The genes are TRBV10-3 and TRBJ1-1; unclear D gene. The chain's CDR3 is CAIRTTPILNTEAFF. The CDR3 region has the DNA TGTGCCATCAGGACAACTCCTATTCTGAACACTGAAGCTTTCTTT.